The count of the clone carrying this T cell receptor (beta chain) is one. Its antigen is not known. This entry comes from a study of cytomegalovirus exposure and HLA in healthy donors. Use of 60 Vbeta and 13 Jbeta primers characterized the PCR. Here immunoSEQ multiplex PCR was the method, and the copy in TCRdb shows in-frame clones only, minus some. The table has around 67,000 clones, 70% to 80% seen once. Nominal health characterized the donors when sampled, though unrecorded immune exposures were likely. Findings and limits, study-wide: In a later analysis, parvovirus B19, influenza, CMV and Epstein-Barr virus appeared linked to several top co-occurrence clusters. Rare TCR sequences predominated, though certain public TCRs were found in many donors.

The J segment lost 3 bases and the V segment lost 4 bases, leaving 5 bases of the junction unmatched. There are 14 residues in the CDR3. The germline gives CDR1 SGHNT, CDR2 YYREEE (reference sequence). The chain joins TRBV5-4 to TRBJ1-1, with 8 positions matching TRBD1. The source is a man younger than 35 in good health and CMV-seropositive. Sequencing was done on a sample of PBMCs. CDR3 nucleotides: TGTGCCAGCAGCATACGGACAGGGCACACTGAAGCTTTCTTT. Its translation is CASSIRTGHTEAFF. The full variable domain, in which reference TRBV5-4 and TRBJ1-1 provide the parts outside the CDR3, is ETGVTQSPTHLIKTRGQQVTLRCSSQSGHNTVSWYQQALGQGPQFIFQYYREEENGRGNFPPRFSGLQFPNYSSELNVNALELDDSALYLCASSIRTGHTEAFFGQGTRLTVV.